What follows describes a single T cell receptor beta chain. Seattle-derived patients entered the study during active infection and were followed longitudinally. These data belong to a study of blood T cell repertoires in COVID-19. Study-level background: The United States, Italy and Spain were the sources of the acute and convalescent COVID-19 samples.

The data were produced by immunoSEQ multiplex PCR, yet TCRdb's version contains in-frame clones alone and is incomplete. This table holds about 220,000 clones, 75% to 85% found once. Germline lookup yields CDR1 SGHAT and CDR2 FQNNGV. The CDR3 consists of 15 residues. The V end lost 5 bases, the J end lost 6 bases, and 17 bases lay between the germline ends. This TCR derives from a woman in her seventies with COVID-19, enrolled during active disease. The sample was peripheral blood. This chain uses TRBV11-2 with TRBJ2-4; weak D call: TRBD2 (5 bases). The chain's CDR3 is CASSPTGGPGNIQYF. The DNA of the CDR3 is TGTGCCAGCAGCCCAACGGGCGGGCCGGGAAACATTCAGTACTTC.